This TCR beta chain was observed in a study of T cell responses to AZD1222 COVID-19 vaccine. Points from the study as a whole: Researchers report vaccine-associated CD4 TCRs spanning spike, with dominance at 160-218 and 743-854. Baseline seropositivity occurred in only six or seven AZD1222 recipients. Close to half of spike-specific TCRs reportedly recognize unmutated variant regions. White British ancestry dominated among donors, who included more females, and clonal diversity was possibly underestimated.

About this clone itself: Its antigen is not known. One junction end does not reproduce the germline sequence, and a read error may be involved.

Clones were sequenced by immunoSEQ multiplex PCR, and TCRdb holds only the in-frame ones, with some missing. The data hold tens of thousands of clones, with around 90% observed a single time. The sample in question was peripheral blood, obtained 28 days after the second AZD1222 dose. The clonotype originates from an adult who received the AZD1222 COVID-19 vaccine.

CDR3 region: CSARVYLF. In DNA, the CDR3 is TGCAGTGCTAGAGTTTATCTCTTC. V usage is TRBV20-1 and J usage is TRBJ2-7, with D unclear. The CDR3 consists of 8 residues. CDR1 DFQATT and CDR2 SNEGSKA come from the germline V gene (reference sequence).